The T cell receptor beta chain under discussion was sequenced for a study of blood T cell repertoires in COVID-19. Study-wide context: COVID-19 samples, acute and convalescent, were from the United States, Italy and Spain. The analysed material was cDNA or gDNA that came from T cells, B-cell-depleted T cells, or PBMCs.

Study processing details: Reference gene primer amplification in the assay estimated nucleated cell counts. TCRdb keeps only in-frame clones here, not all; method: immunoSEQ multiplex PCR. V, J and clone size were drawn from that table, and D and trimming were deduced from the DNA. The sample comprises under 50,000 clones, 88% of which are singletons, and over 8.5% rests with the top ten. CDR3 length equals 14 residues. Germline assignment: CDR1 MRHNA and CDR2 SNTAGT. With V trimmed by 4 bases and J by 4 bases, 5 bases remained unmatched. Comments on this clone: The same CDR3 also results from other DNA sequences found in this sample.

This TCR derives from a man aged 50-59 years with active COVID-19. The V and J genes are TRBV6-4 and TRBJ2-3, with TRBD2 identical over 7 bases. Sequencing was done on a sample of peripheral blood. CDR3 DNA: TGTGCCAGCAGTGCCTCGGGAGGAGCAGATACGCAGTATTTT. Its protein is CASSASGGADTQYF.